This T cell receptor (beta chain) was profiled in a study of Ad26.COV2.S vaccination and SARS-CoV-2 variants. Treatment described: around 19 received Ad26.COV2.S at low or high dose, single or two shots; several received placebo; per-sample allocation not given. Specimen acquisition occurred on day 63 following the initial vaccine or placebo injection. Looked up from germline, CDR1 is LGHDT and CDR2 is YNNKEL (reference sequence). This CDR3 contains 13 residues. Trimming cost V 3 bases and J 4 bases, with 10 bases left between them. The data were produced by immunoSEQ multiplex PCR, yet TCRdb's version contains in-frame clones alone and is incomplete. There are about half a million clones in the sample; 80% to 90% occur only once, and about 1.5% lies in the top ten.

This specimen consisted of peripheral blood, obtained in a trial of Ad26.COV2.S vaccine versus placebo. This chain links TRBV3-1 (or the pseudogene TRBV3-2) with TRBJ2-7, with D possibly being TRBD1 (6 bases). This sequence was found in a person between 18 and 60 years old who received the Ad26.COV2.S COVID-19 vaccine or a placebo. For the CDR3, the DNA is TGTGCCAGCAGCCACCAACAGGGATACGAGCAGTACTTC. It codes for CASSHQQGYEQYF.